Presented here are 17 T cell receptor beta chains from one specimen sequenced in a study of cytomegalovirus exposure and HLA in healthy donors. The assay was immunoSEQ multiplex PCR, and TCRdb's table has in-frame clones only and misses some. The top ten clones hold 1.4% to 1.5% of a sample with roughly 190,000 clones, about 82% of them seen once. What was sequenced was PBMCs. The receptors were gathered from a woman under 30 in good health and CMV-seronegative.

DNA for the CDR3: TGTGCCAGCGCGAAGTTGGGGACTAGGAACTACAATGAGCAGTTCTTC. Residues: CASAKLGTRNYNEQFF. This chain joins TRBV2 and TRBJ2-1; 8 positions agree with TRBD2. V lost 8 bases and J lost 3; bases outside the gene matches: 12. There are 16 residues in the CDR3. Germline V lookup: CDR1 SNHLY, CDR2 FYNNEI.

The genes are TRBV7-9 and TRBJ1-5; weak D call: TRBD1 (5 bases). V lost 1 base and J 0 bases, leaving 13 bases between the germline ends. The V gene's germline CDR1 is SEHNR and CDR2 FQNEAQ (reference sequence). The CDR3 runs 17 residues. DNA for the CDR3: TGTGCCAGCAGCTTAGTCCAGGGAAGGGGTAGCAATCAGCCCCAGCATTTT. Its protein product is CASSLVQGRGSNQPQHF.

V and J are TRBV10-3 and TRBJ2-3; 14 positions match TRBD2. After removal of 10 bases from V and 4 bases from J, the junction contained 4 bases not matched to a gene. This CDR3 contains 14 residues. Germline V gives CDR1 ENHRY, CDR2 SYGVKD. CDR3 DNA: TGTGCCACGACTAGCGGGAGGGCCGCAGATACGCAGTATTTT. The encoded protein is CATTSGRAADTQYF.

The chain uses TRBV9 and TRBJ2-1; 7 bases are a match to TRBD1. Germline V gene sequence: CDR1 SGDLS, CDR2 YYNGEE. V dropped 2 bases and J dropped 2; count of bases not matched to a gene: 4. The CDR3 sequence is 15 residues long. The CDR3 DNA follows: TGTGCCAGCAGCGTGGGACAGCGAGCCTACAATGAGCAGTTCTTC. Translated, it gives CASSVGQRAYNEQFF. The full variable domain, completed using reference TRBV9 and TRBJ2-1, is DSGVTQTPKHLITATGQRVTLRCSPRSGDLSVYWYQQSLDQGLQFLIQYYNGEERAKGNILERFSAQQFPDLHSELNLSSLELGDSALYFCASSVGQRAYNEQFFGPGTRLTVL.

The CDR3 protein is CATYNYGYTF. The DNA for the CDR3 is TGTGCCACTTATAACTATGGCTACACCTTC. V gene TRBV28 combines with J gene TRBJ1-2; the D is unclear. CDR1 MDHEN and CDR2 SYDVKM come from the germline V gene. V lost 10 bases and J 1 base, leaving 4 bases between the germline ends. The CDR3 spans 10 residues.

The V call is TRBV19, the J call TRBJ2-1; 10 positions agree with TRBD2. The germline CDR1 and CDR2 sequences are LNHDA and SQIVND (reference sequence). With V trimmed by 3 bases and J by 2 bases, 7 bases remained unmatched. This CDR3 is built from 17 residues. The CDR3 reads CASSITLTSGTYNEQFF. The CDR3 nucleotides read TGTGCCAGTAGTATCACTTTAACTAGCGGGACCTACAATGAGCAGTTCTTC. Variable domain in full (rest from reference TRBV19 and TRBJ2-1): DGGITQSPKYLFRKEGQNVTLSCEQNLNHDAMYWYRQDPGQGLRLIYYSQIVNDFQKGDIAEGYSVSREKKESFPLTVTSAQKNPTAFYLCASSITLTSGTYNEQFFGPGTRLTVL.

The chain uses TRBV6-5 and TRBJ2-4; TRBD1 is a possible D gene (5 bases). CDR3 size: 16 residues. The V and J ends lost 2 bases and 0 bases respectively, with 11 bases between them. CDR1 is MNHEY and CDR2 is SVGAGI in the germline V gene. The CDR3, as DNA: TGTGCCAGCAGTTACCCGACAGCACTAGCCAAAAACATTCAGTACTTC. Protein product: CASSYPTALAKNIQYF.

The genes are TRBV13 and TRBJ2-7; TRBD2 is a possible D gene (6 bases). This CDR3 contains 12 residues. V was cut by 5 bases and J by 6 bases, with 11 bases left in between. Per germline, CDR1 PRHDT and CDR2 FYEKMQ (reference sequence). The CDR3 region has the DNA TGTGCCAGCAGCCCGCAGGAGGGCGAGCAGTACTTC. This gives the protein CASSPQEGEQYF.

The V and J genes are TRBV7-2 and TRBJ2-1, with D possibly matching TRBD1 (6 bases). The length of the CDR3 is 15 residues. Germline V CDR1 and CDR2: SGHTA, FQGNSA. V was clipped by 4 bases and J by 1 base, with 11 bases between them. CDR3 bases: TGTGCCAGCAGCTCAGGACAGCTATCCTACAATGAGCAGTTCTTC. Protein sequence: CASSSGQLSYNEQFF.

This sequence joins TRBV2 and TRBJ2-2, with TRBD1 matching 7 bases. The germline CDR1 and CDR2 sequences are SNHLY and FYNNEI. The CDR3 is made up of 15 amino acids. The junction had 7 bases not matched to a gene; V was cut back by 6 bases and J by 3 bases. The chain's CDR3 is CASRNFQGDTGELFF. The CDR3 region has the DNA TGTGCCAGCAGAAATTTCCAGGGGGACACCGGGGAGCTGTTTTTT.

This chain uses TRBV5-4 with TRBJ2-3; 8 bases are a match to TRBD1. The V gene's germline CDR1 is SGHNT and CDR2 YYREEE (reference sequence). The length of the CDR3 is 17 residues. Trimming at V came to 2 bases and at J to 2 bases, leaving 10 bases not matched to a gene. The CDR3 loop is CASSLGHRTGFTDTQYF. The CDR3 region has the DNA TGTGCCAGCAGCTTAGGTCACCGGACAGGGTTCACAGATACGCAGTATTTT.

The V and J genes are TRBV19 and TRBJ2-7, with D possibly being TRBD1 (6 bases). CDR1 and CDR2 from the germline V gene are LNHDA and SQIVND (reference sequence). With 4 bases removed from V and 3 bases from J, the gap between germline ends came to 13 bases. This CDR3 spans 14 amino acids. CDR3: CASSTRGQIYEQYF. DNA of the CDR3: TGTGCCAGTAGTACGAGAGGACAGATCTACGAGCAGTACTTC.

The chain links TRBV28 to TRBJ1-5, with D possibly matching TRBD1 (5 bases). The CDR3 loop spans 15 amino acids. Germline V gene lookup returns CDR1 MDHEN and CDR2 SYDVKM. V was cut by 10 bases and J by 0 bases, with 16 bases left in between. The CDR3 spells CAIKNRFYSNQPQHF. The CDR3 coding sequence is TGTGCCATCAAAAACAGGTTTTATAGCAATCAGCCCCAGCATTTT. The complete variable domain, with remaining parts taken from reference TRBV28 and TRBJ1-5, reads DVKVTQSSRYLVKRTGEKVFLECVQDMDHENMFWYRQDPGLGLRLIYFSYDVKMKEKGDIPEGYSVSREKKERFSLILESASTNQTSMYLCAIKNRFYSNQPQHFGDGTRLSIL.

The rearrangement uses TRBV7-2 and TRBJ2-1, with 8 bases aligning to TRBD2. The germline CDR1 and CDR2 sequences are SGHTA and FQGNSA. CDR3 length: 16 amino acids. V lost 5 bases to trimming and J lost 6 bases; unmatched junction nucleotides: 12. Here the CDR3 reads CASSLPPSGRGNEQFF. CDR3 nucleotide sequence: TGTGCCAGCAGCCTCCCCCCGAGCGGGAGAGGCAATGAGCAGTTCTTC.

This chain uses TRBV19 with TRBJ1-5, with 10 bases aligning to TRBD1. This CDR3 comprises 16 residues. The ends lost 5 bases at V and 2 bases at J; junction bases unmatched: 6. CDR1 LNHDA and CDR2 SQIVND come from the germline V gene (reference sequence). Written as DNA, the CDR3 is TGTGCCAGTAGTTTCGACAGGGGGCCTGGCAATCAGCCCCAGCATTTT. Translated, it gives CASSFDRGPGNQPQHF.

This clone was counted once. The chain has TRBV25-1 and TRBJ1-1, with a weak D call TRBD1 (6 bases). The CDR3 has 17 amino acids. Germline V gene lookup returns CDR1 MGHDK and CDR2 SYGVNS. Trimming cost V 0 bases and J 1 base, with 15 bases left between them. Here the CDR3 DNA reads TGTGCCAGCAGTGAATACGCGCCGGGACAATCGAACACTGAAGCTTTCTTT. Protein sequence: CASSEYAPGQSNTEAFF.

The V gene is TRBV19, the J gene TRBJ2-3; 7 bases agree with TRBD1. The CDR3 is 16 amino acids. From germline, CDR1 is LNHDA and CDR2 SQIVND (reference sequence). Unmatched junction bases numbered 12, after V lost 7 bases and J lost 2 bases. The CDR3 protein is CASTDRVPTTTDTQYF. CDR3 bases: TGTGCCAGTACTGACAGGGTTCCCACGACCACAGATACGCAGTATTTT.